This paragraph reports one T cell receptor beta chain. Healthy bone marrow donors supplied every sample. The record originates from a study of cytomegalovirus exposure and HLA in healthy donors. CDR3 size: 16 residues. V lost 3 bases and J 4 bases, leaving 16 bases between the germline ends. Primers: 60 Vbeta forward and 13 Jbeta reverse. Some clones are missing from TCRdb's copy, which holds only in-frame ones; the method was immunoSEQ multiplex PCR. The sample records roughly 120,000 clones, 80% being singletons. The chain is built from TRBV23-1 and TRBJ2-1; D not resolved. TRBV23-1 has ORF status, its function being uncertain. Sequencing used PBMCs. This clonotype was sampled from a female donor in good health and CMV-seropositive. The CDR3 protein is CASSHLSLGPYNEQFF. The CDR3 coding sequence is TGCGCCAGCAGTCATCTTAGCCTGGGTCCATACAATGAGCAGTTCTTC.